Sequencing of this T cell receptor beta chain was carried out in a study of blood T cell repertoires in COVID-19 (dated by TCRdb to the early 2020s). With regard to the full study: Samples covering the acute and convalescent phases of COVID-19 were provided by collaborators in the United States, Italy and Spain. The repertoires were released in a freely available public database intended as a resource for research on the immune response to SARS-CoV-2. The material from the prospective study consisted of cDNA or gDNA derived from T cells, B-cell-depleted T cells, or PBMCs. Nearly every sample came with metadata listing a de-identified subject ID, COVID-19 status, age in years and sex. Deeply sampled blood TCRbeta repertoires from subjects exposed to, actively infected with, or recovered from COVID-19 were included in the dataset. Samples came from the ongoing ImmuneRACE study (first 160 participants) plus 1,254 subjects from 6 global collaborators. Where available, HLA class I and class II types were obtained from metadata supplied by the sample provider rather than from assay-based typing.

Collaborating institutions collected whole blood in K2EDTA tubes following their own protocols. For TCRbeta analysis, collaborator samples were shipped as frozen whole blood, as isolated PBMCs, or as DNA extracted from either sample type. V is pruned by 4 bases and J by 7 bases, leaving 15 bases of the junction without a gene match. The CDR1 and CDR2 encoded by the germline V gene (reference sequence) are MNHEY and SMNVEV. Measured from the cysteine to the phenylalanine, the CDR3 is 17 residues long. Only CDR3 DNA is held: 51 bases, read in frame from base 1. Details on this clone: Its antigen has not been determined. Base qualities were left out, and no much larger clone turns up one base away.

What the authors observed across the whole study: The quantity of clinical and demographic metadata differed by source and by participant and was supplied without curation.

TCRbeta CDR3 regions were amplified from genomic DNA using the immunoSEQ Assay, a bias-controlled multiplex PCR. As for the authors' bioinformatics: Nucleated cell counts per sample were estimated from amplification of reference gene primers within the assay. To quantify the absolute abundance of each unique TCRbeta CDR3 rearrangement, sequence reads were collapsed and filtered. For each sample, productive Simpson clonality was calculated as the square root of Simpson's diversity index over productive rearrangements. The table was pulled from immuneACCESS by TCRdb, which kept in-frame rearrangements only. Such tables lose some clones; where checked, under half of the loss comes from unresolved V genes, and the rest has no known cause. The V and J calls and clone size come from that table; D and trimming were worked out from the DNA. This sample lists more than 110,000 clones; roughly 85% were detected once. Roughly 2.9% of the sample comes from the top ten.

Source material: peripheral blood. The sequence links TRBV27 to TRBJ1-2; the junction holds 10 bases that match TRBD1. The clonotype comes from a man aged 50 to 59 with acute or convalescent COVID-19. The nucleotides read TGTGCCAGCAGTTCCCAAGCCCCGACAGGGGGCGTAGGTGGCTACACCTTC. Protein translation: CASSSQAPTGGVGGYTF.